What follows are 5 T cell receptor beta chains derived from one specimen sequenced in a study of blood T cells in healthy people across ages. A second 7 to 11 cycle PCR used barcoded and J-beta primers. Each CDR3 protein is one row after TCRdb ran MiXCR on the 5' RACE reads. This sample has around 1,900,000 distinct CDR3 sequences, with about 39% found just once. Specimen: blood. The receptors shown here come from a human donor in good health.

The chain recombines TRBV20-1 with TRBJ1-1; D not certain. Germline loops: CDR1 DFQATT, CDR2 SNEGSKA (reference sequence). V was trimmed by 3 bases and J by 1 base, leaving 9 bases between them. This CDR3 is 13 amino acids long. The CDR3 reads CSARSSRNTEAFF. The CDR3 DNA is TGCAGTGCTAGGTCATCAAGGAACACTGAAGCTTTCTTT.

This chain links TRBV10-3 with TRBJ2-1, with TRBD2 matching over 8 bases. Germline-derived CDR1 and CDR2 are ENHRY and SYGVKD. V gave up 8 bases and J gave up 1 base; unmatched junction bases: 4. CDR3 length: 14 amino acids. The CDR3 sequence is CAIGPSGSYNEQFF. The DNA for the CDR3 is TGTGCCATCGGACCTAGCGGGTCCTACAATGAGCAGTTCTTC.

This rearrangement joins TRBV7-2 to TRBJ2-3; D gene uncertain. Trimming removed 10 bases from V and 5 bases from J, with 13 bases in between. Germline loops: CDR1 SGHTA, CDR2 FQGNSA. The CDR3 has 12 amino acids. DNA of the CDR3: TGTGCCACCCTATCGACAAAAGATACGCAGTATTTT. It is translated as CATLSTKDTQYF.

Only a few counts were recorded for this clonotype. This chain links TRBV29-1 with TRBJ1-4; possible D gene TRBD1, 5 bases. The germline gives CDR1 SQVTM, CDR2 ANQGSEA. Trimming stripped 3 bases from V and 5 bases from J, with 10 bases between. CDR3 length equals 13 residues. The CDR3 protein is CSVDGEGNEKLFF. The CDR3 DNA is TGCAGCGTTGACGGGGAGGGGAATGAAAAACTGTTTTTT.

This clonotype was counted only a few times. V and J are TRBV3-1 and TRBJ2-3; D is ambiguous. The CDR3 runs to 13 residues. The germline V and J ends were trimmed by 1 base and 6 bases, with 8 bases remaining between them. In germline, CDR1 is LGHDT, CDR2 YNNKEL (reference sequence). Written as DNA, the CDR3 is TGTGCCAGCAGCCAAGGGGGATGGGATACGCAGTATTTT. Translation gives CASSQGGWDTQYF.